The next 25 T cell receptor beta chains were all read from a single sample in a study of cytomegalovirus exposure and HLA in healthy donors. PCR involved 60 Vbeta and 13 Jbeta primers. Assay: immunoSEQ multiplex PCR; the TCRdb copy retains only in-frame clones and omits some. This listing includes around 120,000 clones. Sequenced sample: PBMCs. These receptors all come from a man younger than 35 in good health and CMV-seronegative.

The chain employs TRBV6-1 and TRBJ2-7; 9 nucleotides agree with TRBD1. Germline CDR1 is MNHNS and CDR2 is SASEGT. J lost 3 bases, V lost 4 bases, and 4 bases had no gene match. The CDR3 length is 14 residues. CDR3 sequence: CASSAGTGIYEQYF. Written as DNA, the CDR3 is TGTGCCAGCAGTGCCGGGACAGGGATCTACGAGCAGTACTTC.

The rearrangement uses TRBV18 and TRBJ1-5, with TRBD1 as a possible D gene (5 bases). This CDR3 is built from 14 residues. V lost 2 bases and J 4 bases, leaving 9 bases between the germline ends. From germline, CDR1 is KGHSH and CDR2 LQKENI. CDR3 in amino acids: CASSPMTVNQPQHF. CDR3 nucleotides: TGTGCCAGCTCACCAATGACAGTTAATCAGCCCCAGCATTTT.

This chain connects TRBV5-1 to TRBJ2-5; 8 nucleotides match TRBD1. The length of the CDR3 is 13 residues. Per the germline V gene, CDR1 is SGHRS and CDR2 is YFSETQ. The J segment lost 6 bases and the V segment lost 1 base, leaving 2 bases of the junction unmatched. The CDR3 loop reads CASSLTGGKTQYF. The CDR3 DNA sequence: TGCGCCAGCAGCTTGACAGGGGGGAAGACCCAGTACTTC.

This rearrangement joins TRBV7-2 to TRBJ2-5; D remains ambiguous. CDR1 is SGHTA and CDR2 is FQGNSA in the germline V gene. The CDR3 extends over 14 amino acids. V was cut by 2 bases and J by 4 bases, with 11 bases left in between. The CDR3 sequence: CASSLFSPSETQYF. DNA of the CDR3: TGTGCCAGCAGCTTATTTTCCCCATCAGAGACCCAGTACTTC.

The chain couples TRBV15 to TRBJ1-5; D remains unclear. The CDR3 extends over 13 amino acids. CDR1 LNHNV and CDR2 YYDKDF come from the germline V gene (reference sequence). The V gene lost 1 base and the J gene lost 5 bases, with 6 bases spanning the gap. CDR3 sequence reads: CATSRGRYQPQHF. The CDR3 nucleotides read TGTGCCACCAGCAGAGGCAGATATCAGCCCCAGCATTTT.

The CDR3 nucleotides read TGTGCCACCGACCCCTGGGGCAGATCGACAAATCAGCCCCAGCATTTT. It translates to CATDPWGRSTNQPQHF. This chain uses TRBV28 with TRBJ1-5, with a weak D call TRBD1 (5 bases). Deletions cut 10 bases from V and 4 bases from J, with 23 bases between. Germline V CDR1 and CDR2: MDHEN, SYDVKM. CDR3 length: 16 residues.

The J gene is TRBJ1-5, the V gene TRBV2; TRBD1 aligns across 10 bases. There are 15 residues in the CDR3. V was clipped by 6 bases and J by 7 bases; unmatched bases: 9. Germline CDR1 and CDR2: SNHLY and FYNNEI. The CDR3 sequence is CASRSIGQGDQPQHF. The CDR3 bases are TGTGCCAGCAGGAGCATAGGACAGGGGGACCAGCCCCAGCATTTT.

The rearrangement links TRBV5-1 to TRBJ1-2, with no clear D. Germline assignment: CDR1 SGHRS and CDR2 YFSETQ. The CDR3 spans 15 residues. V was shortened by 3 bases and J by 0 bases, with 12 bases between the two germline ends. CDR3 DNA sequence: TGCGCCAGCAGCTCTCGGGTGCCAGCTAACTATGGCTACACCTTC. Its translation is CASSSRVPANYGYTF.

The gene calls are TRBV15 and TRBJ2-7; possible D gene TRBD1, 5 bases. The germline CDR1 and CDR2 sequences are LNHNV and YYDKDF (reference sequence). CDR3 length: 12 residues. V gave up 0 bases and J gave up 12 bases, with 12 bases separating them. CDR3 DNA: TGTGCCACCAGCAGAGATACAGGCCGGCGGTACTTC. The encoded protein is CATSRDTGRRYF. Complete variable domain (other parts from reference TRBV15 and TRBJ2-7): DAMVIQNPRYQVTQFGKPVTLSCSQTLNHNVMYWYQQKSSQAPKLLFHYYDKDFNNEADTPDNFQSRRPNTSFCFLDIRSPGLGDTAMYLCATSRDTGRRYFGPGTRLTVT.

The chain employs TRBV27 and TRBJ1-2; possible D gene TRBD1, 6 bases. The CDR3 length is 14 residues. Germline values: CDR1 MNHEY, CDR2 SMNVEV (reference sequence). The V gene lost 4 bases and the J gene lost 4 bases, with 13 bases spanning the gap. DNA of the CDR3: TGTGCCAGCAGTTCCAACAGGGCAACCTATGGCTACACCTTC. Protein sequence: CASSSNRATYGYTF.

This chain joins TRBV7-3 and TRBJ2-7, with 7 bases that match TRBD1. V trimming: 4 bases; J trimming: 5 bases; junction bases outside the gene matches: 2. Germline CDR1 is SGHTA and CDR2 is FQGTGA. The CDR3 covers 12 residues. DNA of the CDR3: TGTGCCAGCAGCTATACAGGGGACGAGCAGTACTTC. It specifies CASSYTGDEQYF.

The chain links TRBV29-1 to TRBJ2-7; TRBD2 matches 10 bases. CDR1 and CDR2 from the germline V gene are SQVTM and ANQGSEA. This CDR3 is 15 amino acids long. V lost 6 bases to trimming and J lost 0 bases; unmatched junction nucleotides: 8. CDR3 amino acids: CSVWGASGSSYEQYF. CDR3 coding DNA: TGCAGCGTGTGGGGGGCTAGCGGGAGCTCCTACGAGCAGTACTTC.

This chain links TRBV6-5 with TRBJ2-7, with 8 bases matching TRBD1. This CDR3 region has 15 residues. CDR1 is MNHEY, CDR2 SVGAGI, per germline. Trimming took 6 bases from V and 0 from J; bases not matched to a gene: 7. CDR3 coding DNA: TGTGCCAGCAGACGACAGGGGTTCACCTCCTACGAGCAGTACTTC. It specifies CASRRQGFTSYEQYF.

The chain carries TRBV10-3 and TRBJ2-7; 7 bases match TRBD2. The V segment lost 9 bases and the J segment 6 bases; nucleotides outside the gene matches: 11. The CDR3 loop spans 13 amino acids. In germline, CDR1 is ENHRY, CDR2 SYGVKD. The CDR3 region is CAIASVGGGEQYF. CDR3 nucleotide sequence: TGTGCCATAGCGTCCGTTGGGGGGGGCGAGCAGTACTTC.

The rearrangement links TRBV6-4 to TRBJ2-2; weak D call: TRBD1 (6 bases). V was shortened by 5 bases and J by 0 bases, with 10 bases between the two germline ends. Looked up from germline, CDR1 is MRHNA and CDR2 is SNTAGT. The CDR3 contains 15 residues. Written as DNA, the CDR3 is TGTGCCAGCAGTCAGGGACATACGAACACCGGGGAGCTGTTTTTT. Its protein is CASSQGHTNTGELFF.

The rearrangement uses TRBV5-6 and TRBJ2-7; no definite D call. The germline V gene encodes CDR1 SGHDT and CDR2 YYEEEE. The CDR3 runs 14 residues. Trimming took off 2 bases at V and 3 bases at J, with 12 bases between the two ends. CDR3 sequence reads: CASSLKRRFYEQYF. As DNA, the CDR3 is TGTGCCAGCAGCTTAAAGCGAAGATTCTACGAGCAGTACTTC.

This sequence joins TRBV6-5 and TRBJ1-5; D is undetermined. CDR1 and CDR2 (germline): MNHEY, SVGAGI. Trimming pared 7 bases from V and 1 base from J, leaving 11 bases between. This CDR3 has 14 amino acids. As DNA, the CDR3 is TGTGCCAGCAAGGAGGGAACGAGCAATCAGCCCCAGCATTTT. It encodes CASKEGTSNQPQHF.

The chain carries TRBV19 and TRBJ2-7; TRBD2 matches 7 bases. CDR1 and CDR2 from the germline V gene are LNHDA and SQIVND (reference sequence). With V trimmed by 5 bases and J by 2 bases, 6 bases remained unmatched. The CDR3 is made up of 14 amino acids. The chain's CDR3 is CASSHGLDAYEQYF. The CDR3 DNA reads TGTGCCAGTAGTCACGGACTAGATGCCTACGAGCAGTACTTC.

The chain recombines TRBV7-8 with TRBJ1-2; TRBD1 matches 8 bases. Germline CDR1 and CDR2: SGHVS and FQNEAQ. V shed 1 base, J shed 0 bases, and the junction held 10 bases outside the gene matches. There are 18 residues in the CDR3. The CDR3 sequence: CASSLGQGAGPSNYGYTF. As DNA, the CDR3 is TGTGCCAGCAGCTTAGGCCAGGGGGCAGGGCCTTCTAACTATGGCTACACCTTC.

The rearrangement joins TRBV5-1 to TRBJ1-3; 10 positions match TRBD1. V lost 3 bases and J lost 2; bases outside the gene matches: 8. The length of the CDR3 is 17 residues. The V gene's germline CDR1 is SGHRS and CDR2 YFSETQ. The CDR3: CASSSDTGTGAGNTIYF. CDR3 in DNA: TGCGCCAGCAGCTCCGATACCGGGACAGGGGCTGGAAACACCATATATTTT.

The rearrangement joins TRBV6-5 to TRBJ2-7; a weak D match, TRBD1 (5 bases). Germline V gene sequence: CDR1 MNHEY, CDR2 SVGAGI. The CDR3 is 14 amino acids. V was shortened by 5 bases and J by 6 bases, with 17 bases between the two germline ends. CDR3 in amino acids: CASSRSGQVSEQYF. CDR3 coding DNA: TGTGCCAGCAGTCGGTCCGGACAAGTCAGCGAGCAGTACTTC.

This chain links TRBV4-1 with TRBJ2-1; 13 positions match TRBD2. The CDR3 has 15 amino acids. J was trimmed by 6 bases and V by 4 bases; bases with no gene match: 3. Germline lookup yields CDR1 MGHRA and CDR2 YSYEKL. The CDR3 here is CASSRLAGGLNEQFF. The DNA of the CDR3 is TGCGCCAGCAGCCGACTAGCGGGAGGTCTCAATGAGCAGTTCTTC.

On this clone itself: At one end the junction does not follow the germline gene, possibly because of a read error. The chain recombines TRBV18 with TRBJ1-2; TRBD1 matches 8 bases. The germline V gene encodes CDR1 KGHSH and CDR2 LQKENI. This CDR3 has 11 amino acids. DNA for the CDR3: TGTGCCAGCTCTCGAGGACAGGGCCTAAGCTTC. Residues: CASSRGQGLSF.

The rearrangement links TRBV5-8 to TRBJ1-1; tentatively, D is TRBD1 (5 bases). Trimming left V 3 bases short and J 6 bases short, with 15 bases between. This CDR3 spans 14 amino acids. Germline CDR1 reads SGHTS; CDR2 reads YDEGEE. CDR3 DNA sequence: TGTGCCAGCAGCTCGCGCGTTGGGGCACCTGAAGCTTTCTTT. It encodes CASSSRVGAPEAFF.

The V call is TRBV5-6, the J call TRBJ2-2; 11 positions match TRBD1. Germline V gene data show CDR1 as SGHDT and CDR2 as YYEEEE. Trimming at V came to 1 base and at J to 5 bases, leaving 7 bases not matched to a gene. The CDR3 covers 17 residues. In DNA, the CDR3 is TGTGCCAGCAGCTTGTACCGGGGACAGGGGGAAACCGGGGAGCTGTTTTTT. Residues: CASSLYRGQGETGELFF.